Presented here are 16 T cell receptor beta chains from one specimen sequenced in a study of T cells in Graves' hyperthyroidism and ophthalmopathy. TCR beta CDR3 region amplification was performed from RNA transcripts. HTBI primers drove first-round RT-PCR of the TCR CDR3. TCRdb recomputed calls from the multiplex PCR reads with MiXCR, one row per CDR3 protein. The sample holds 380,000 or so distinct CDR3 sequences, around an eighth seen once. Sequencing was done on a sample of blood. The receptors were sampled from a man aged 25-45 years with Graves' hyperthyroidism that later progressed to Graves' ophthalmopathy.

J is TRBJ1-1 and V is TRBV4-1, with TRBD1 identical over 10 bases. Per the germline V gene, CDR1 is MGHRA and CDR2 is YSYEKL. V was pared by 4 bases and J by 5 bases, with 4 bases of the junction left unmatched. The CDR3 sequence is 14 residues long. The CDR3 loop is CASSPRQGATEAFF. The CDR3 DNA reads TGCGCCAGCAGCCCTCGACAGGGGGCGACTGAAGCTTTCTTT.

This clonotype was seen many times. The V gene is TRBV9, the J gene TRBJ2-7; 8 bases line up with TRBD2. After removal of 4 bases from V and 1 base from J, the junction contained 7 bases not matched to a gene. There are 15 residues in the CDR3. Germline values: CDR1 SGDLS, CDR2 YYNGEE. CDR3 residues: CASSHRGGLSYEQYF. The CDR3 DNA sequence: TGTGCCAGCAGCCACCGGGGGGGCCTTTCCTACGAGCAGTACTTC.

This clonotype has ten or more counts. This chain connects TRBV10-3 to TRBJ1-4; 7 bases map to TRBD1. The ends lost 4 bases at V and 6 bases at J; junction bases unmatched: 8. CDR3 length: 15 residues. The V gene's germline CDR1 is ENHRY and CDR2 SYGVKD. CDR3 in DNA: TGTGCCATCAGTGGAAACAGGGGTTTGGATGAAAAACTGTTTTTT. Amino acids: CAISGNRGLDEKLFF.

The sample holds many counts of this clonotype. J is TRBJ2-3 and V is TRBV7-2; D is unclear. Deletions cut 1 base from V and 0 bases from J, with 14 bases between. CDR1 and CDR2 (germline): SGHTA, FQGNSA. The CDR3 is made up of 17 amino acids. CDR3 protein: CASSLDVVAYSTDTQYF. The CDR3 DNA sequence: TGTGCCAGCAGCTTAGACGTGGTGGCATATAGCACAGATACGCAGTATTTT.

The table lists this clonotype with many counts. The chain links TRBV6-1 to TRBJ2-5; TRBD2 matches 12 bases. The length of the CDR3 is 15 residues. Germline CDR1 reads MNHNS; CDR2 reads SASEGT. V gave up 7 bases and J gave up 2 bases; unmatched junction bases: 5. DNA of the CDR3: TGTGCCAGCACGGCTAGCGGGGGGGAACAAGAGACCCAGTACTTC. Translating it yields CASTASGGEQETQYF.

This sequence joins TRBV5-1 and TRBJ2-3; TRBD1 is a possible D gene (6 bases). The germline V and J ends were trimmed by 0 bases and 4 bases, with 15 bases remaining between them. The CDR3 loop spans 16 amino acids. Germline lookup yields CDR1 SGHRS and CDR2 YFSETQ. For the CDR3, the DNA is TGCGCCAGCAGCTTGGTTCTTGTGGGGGCCGCAGATACGCAGTATTTT. Residues: CASSLVLVGAADTQYF.

The table lists this clonotype with a few counts. The rearrangement links TRBV9 to TRBJ2-1, with 15 nucleotides matching TRBD2. Germline values: CDR1 SGDLS, CDR2 YYNGEE. The CDR3 spans 14 residues. V lost 7 bases and J lost 4; bases outside the gene matches: 0. In DNA form, the CDR3 reads TGTGCCAGCGGGACTAGCGGGGGGTACAATGAGCAGTTCTTC. Translation gives CASGTSGGYNEQFF. The full variable domain, with the rest looked up from reference TRBV9 and TRBJ2-1, is DSGVTQTPKHLITATGQRVTLRCSPRSGDLSVYWYQQSLDQGLQFLIQYYNGEERAKGNILERFSAQQFPDLHSELNLSSLELGDSALYFCASGTSGGYNEQFFGPGTRLTVL.

This clonotype was detected many times. The J gene is TRBJ2-7, the V gene TRBV30; D not certain. V shed 3 bases and J shed 2 bases, with 8 bases lying between them. Germline lookup yields CDR1 GTSNPN and CDR2 SVGIG (reference sequence). This CDR3 has 12 amino acids. The CDR3 sequence: CAWSPQAYEQYF. CDR3 in DNA: TGTGCCTGGAGCCCCCAAGCCTACGAGCAGTACTTC.

This chain connects TRBV3-1 to TRBJ2-5; 9 nucleotides line up with TRBD2. The CDR3 consists of 15 residues. CDR1 is LGHDT and CDR2 is YNNKEL in the germline V gene (reference sequence). J lost 5 bases, V lost 2 bases, and 6 bases had no gene match. CDR3 loop: CASSQLGGGAETQYF. DNA for the CDR3: TGTGCCAGCAGCCAATTGGGCGGGGGGGCGGAGACCCAGTACTTC.

The chain is built from TRBV6-2 or TRBV6-3 and TRBJ2-3; D is ambiguous. Between the trimmed V and J ends, which lost 6 bases and 6 bases, there was a span of 7 bases. The CDR3 loop spans 11 amino acids. From germline, CDR1 is MNHEY and CDR2 SVGEGT. In DNA, the CDR3 is TGTGCCAGCAGAGGGTGGGATACGCAGTATTTT. Residues: CASRGWDTQYF.

This chain links TRBV9 with TRBJ2-3; tentative D call: TRBD1 (6 bases). Germline CDR1 SGDLS, CDR2 YYNGEE. The CDR3 extends over 16 amino acids. Trimming stripped 4 bases from V and 3 bases from J, with 18 bases between. CDR3 region: CASSFGTSKATDTQYF. The CDR3 DNA reads as TGTGCCAGCAGCTTCGGGACAAGCAAAGCAACAGATACGCAGTATTTT.

This clonotype was found a few times. The chain carries TRBV19 and TRBJ2-2; 11 bases align to TRBD1. With 1 base clipped from V and 5 bases from J, the junction kept 3 bases outside the gene matches. The CDR3 length is 16 residues. Germline CDR1 LNHDA, CDR2 SQIVND (reference sequence). The CDR3 protein is CASSIVWDRGTGELFF. The CDR3 DNA sequence: TGTGCCAGTAGTATAGTATGGGACAGGGGGACCGGGGAGCTGTTTTTT. Combining the CDR3 with reference TRBV19 and TRBJ2-2 gives the whole variable domain DGGITQSPKYLFRKEGQNVTLSCEQNLNHDAMYWYRQDPGQGLRLIYYSQIVNDFQKGDIAEGYSVSREKKESFPLTVTSAQKNPTAFYLCASSIVWDRGTGELFFGEGSRLTVL.

This clonotype has more than one count but fewer than ten. The chain carries TRBV5-1 and TRBJ1-2; D gene unclear. The CDR3 is 13 residues long. Looked up from germline, CDR1 is SGHRS and CDR2 is YFSETQ. V was trimmed by 5 bases and J by 6 bases, leaving 14 bases between them. This chain's CDR3 is CASRSVNEDGYTF. CDR3 coding DNA: TGCGCCAGCAGATCGGTGAATGAAGATGGCTACACCTTC.

V usage is TRBV9 and J usage is TRBJ1-6; D gene unclear. The CDR3 is made up of 14 amino acids. CDR1 and CDR2 from the germline V gene are SGDLS and YYNGEE. Trimming took off 0 bases at V and 14 bases at J, with 15 bases between the two ends. The CDR3 loop is CASSVEGPEGTLHF. CDR3 nucleotide sequence: TGTGCCAGCAGCGTAGAAGGACCCGAGGGCACCCTCCACTTT.

In this sample, this clonotype turned up many times. This chain's CDR3 is CASTSLWDAGQPQHF. The CDR3 coding sequence is TGTGCCAGCACCTCACTCTGGGACGCAGGTCAGCCCCAGCATTTT. The rearrangement links TRBV28 to TRBJ1-5; weak D call: TRBD1 (5 bases). Trimming took off 7 bases at V and 6 bases at J, with 19 bases between the two ends. Germline V gives CDR1 MDHEN, CDR2 SYDVKM. CDR3 length equals 15 residues. The whole variable domain, filled in from reference TRBV28 and TRBJ1-5, reads DVKVTQSSRYLVKRTGEKVFLECVQDMDHENMFWYRQDPGLGLRLIYFSYDVKMKEKGDIPEGYSVSREKKERFSLILESASTNQTSMYLCASTSLWDAGQPQHFGDGTRLSIL.

This clonotype was counted many times. This chain connects TRBV7-9 to TRBJ1-1, with D possibly TRBD1 on 5 matching bases. Germline CDR1 is SEHNR and CDR2 is FQNEAQ (reference sequence). This CDR3 comprises 15 residues. Trimming shortened V by 5 bases and J by 5 bases, and 18 bases separated the two germline ends. The CDR3 sequence is CASSRRDPRLTEAFF. The CDR3 region has the DNA TGTGCCAGCAGCCGTAGGGACCCCCGCCTGACTGAAGCTTTCTTT. The entire variable domain, with the rest obtained from reference TRBV7-9 and TRBJ1-1, is as follows: DTGVSQNPRHKITKRGQNVTFRCDPISEHNRLYWYRQTLGQGPEFLTYFQNEAQLEKSRLLSDRFSAERPKGSFSTLEIQRTEQGDSAMYLCASSRRDPRLTEAFFGQGTRLTVV.